This T cell receptor beta chain was sequenced during a study of blood T cell repertoires in COVID-19. Whole-study context: Collection of acute and convalescent COVID-19 samples took place in the United States, Italy and Spain. In each case, the material was cDNA or gDNA derived from T cells, B-cell-depleted T cells, or PBMCs.

Authors' methods: Nucleated cell counts were estimated from reference gene primer amplification. The protocol was immunoSEQ multiplex PCR, while the TCRdb copy is restricted to in-frame clones and leaves out a portion. The V and J calls and clone size are taken from that table; D and trimming were inferred from the DNA. This table has 120,000 or so clones, roughly 90% appearing once. The CDR3 has 15 amino acids. CDR1 and CDR2 from the germline V gene are SQVTM and ANQGSEA. The ends lost 4 bases at V and 2 bases at J; junction bases unmatched: 10. The clonotype comes from a man aged 45-65 years with acute or convalescent COVID-19. This chain joins TRBV29-1 and TRBJ2-7, with 8 bases that match TRBD1. Sample: peripheral blood. As DNA, the CDR3 is TGCAGCGTTGCTGGACAGGGAGGACCGACCTACGAGCAGTACTTC. Translating gives CSVAGQGGPTYEQYF.